This T cell receptor beta chain was captured in a study of T cell responses to AZD1222 COVID-19 vaccine. This CDR3 spans 14 amino acids. Trimming took off 2 bases at V and 0 bases at J, with 2 bases between the two ends. Per germline, CDR1 SNHLY and CDR2 FYNNEI. TCRdb's copy holds only in-frame clones and misses some; the assay was immunoSEQ multiplex PCR. This table has about 110,000 clones, roughly 90% appearing once. The chain has TRBV2 and TRBJ2-6; D is unclear. The source material was peripheral blood, sampled on day 0 of AZD1222 vaccination. This TCR was recovered from an adult in good health. CDR3 amino acids: CASSEYSGANVLTF. DNA for the CDR3: TGTGCCAGCAGTGAATACTCTGGGGCCAACGTCCTGACTTTC.